This TCR beta chain was observed in a study of blood T cell repertoires in COVID-19. Study-level background: The study drew acute and convalescent COVID-19 samples from the United States, Italy and Spain. From T cells, B-cell-depleted T cells, or PBMCs came the material, which was cDNA or gDNA.

As handled by the study authors: Amplifying reference gene primers gave estimates of nucleated cell counts. Assay used: immunoSEQ multiplex PCR; TCRdb lists only in-frame clones, some missing. That table furnishes V, J and clone size, whereas the DNA furnished D and trimming. The data show about 81,000 clones, with 91% seen just once and under 2.5% held by the top ten. The V and J ends lost 3 bases and 4 bases, in that order; junction bases with no gene match: 9. The CDR3 covers 17 residues. The germline V gene encodes CDR1 KGHSH and CDR2 LQKENI. V usage is TRBV18 and J usage is TRBJ2-1; TRBD1 matches at 10 bases. The sequence came from a woman between 50 and 59 years old in a cohort sampled during active COVID-19. Sequences were obtained from peripheral blood. The CDR3 sequence: CASSPSGQGPPYNEQFF. The CDR3 DNA reads TGTGCCAGCTCACCTTCGGGACAGGGGCCTCCATACAATGAGCAGTTCTTC.